This TCR beta chain is drawn from a study of T cell responses to AZD1222 COVID-19 vaccine. To note about this clone: The target antigen is unknown.

Only in-frame clones appear in the TCRdb table, and some are missing; sequencing was by immunoSEQ multiplex PCR. The profile covers approximately 100,000 clones, with approximately 91% appearing a single time and over 15% taken by the ten largest. Findings and limits, study-wide: Mostly white British, mostly female donors; authors suggested clonal diversity may be underestimated. Spike was spanned by vaccine-associated CD4 TCRs, with dominance at 160-218 and 743-854.

V was clipped by 1 base and J by 5 bases, with 0 bases between them. The germline gives CDR1 SGDLS, CDR2 YYNGEE. This CDR3 region has 11 residues. The sequence was collected from an adult in good health. The source material was peripheral blood, sampled on day 0 of AZD1222 vaccination. The V call is TRBV9, the J call TRBJ2-2; D gene ambiguous. The CDR3 loop reads CASSVTGELFF. CDR3 coding DNA: TGTGCCAGCAGCGTAACCGGGGAGCTGTTTTTT.